The 24 T cell receptor beta chains below come from one sample, sequenced in a study of shared clonotypes between healthy human individuals. Naive CD8 populations comprised CD45RO-negative cells positively selected for CCR7, excluding terminally differentiated effector memory CD45RA+ cells. Using immunoSEQ multiplex PCR, the repertoire was profiled, and TCRdb retains in-frame clones only, with some absent. The repertoire holds millions of clones, about 95% seen once, with 0.9% to 1.4% in the top ten. Input material: naive CD8+ T cells sorted from blood. All receptors derive from a man younger than 35 in good health.

The chain has TRBV28 and TRBJ2-6; the D gene is possibly TRBD1 (6 bases). The V gene lost 7 bases and the J gene lost 3 bases, with 13 bases spanning the gap. CDR1 and CDR2 (germline): MDHEN, SYDVKM. This CDR3 region has 15 residues. The CDR3 loop reads CASTSTGFGANVLTF. In DNA, the CDR3 is TGTGCCAGCACCTCCACAGGGTTTGGGGCCAACGTCCTGACTTTC.

The V and J genes are TRBV27 and TRBJ2-2; 8 positions match TRBD1. This CDR3 contains 13 residues. Germline V gene lookup returns CDR1 MNHEY and CDR2 SMNVEV (reference sequence). With V trimmed by 5 bases and J by 6 bases, 2 bases remained unmatched. For the CDR3, the DNA is TGTGCCAGCAGTACGACAGGGGCCGGGGAGCTGTTTTTT. Translated: CASSTTGAGELFF.

The chain recombines TRBV14 with TRBJ2-7; D not resolved. V lost 3 bases and J lost 0, with 15 bases in between. The CDR3 is 16 amino acids. Germline V gene data show CDR1 as SGHDN and CDR2 as FVKESK. CDR3 in DNA: TGTGCCAGCAGCCAGTATGACGGACGGACCTCCTACGAGCAGTACTTC. Translating it yields CASSQYDGRTSYEQYF.

As concerns this clone: In the same sample, other DNA sequences code for this CDR3. The chain uses TRBV7-2 and TRBJ1-1; TRBD1 agrees at 8 bases. CDR1 SGHTA and CDR2 FQGNSA come from the germline V gene. CDR3 size: 15 residues. V lost 0 bases to trimming and J lost 2 bases; unmatched junction nucleotides: 2. The CDR3 is CASSLAGQGNTEAFF. In DNA form, the CDR3 reads TGTGCCAGCAGCTTAGCTGGACAGGGTAACACTGAAGCTTTCTTT.

The chain employs TRBV28 and TRBJ2-4; weak D call: TRBD1 (6 bases). The CDR3 extends over 14 amino acids. Germline CDR1 and CDR2: MDHEN and SYDVKM. Trimming left V 6 bases short and J 8 bases short, with 17 bases between. CDR3 nucleotide sequence: TGTGCCAGCAGACCCACAGGGACGTGGGACATTCAGTACTTC. Translating gives CASRPTGTWDIQYF. The variable domain in full, with the rest retrieved from reference TRBV28 and TRBJ2-4, is DVKVTQSSRYLVKRTGEKVFLECVQDMDHENMFWYRQDPGLGLRLIYFSYDVKMKEKGDIPEGYSVSREKKERFSLILESASTNQTSMYLCASRPTGTWDIQYFGAGTRLSVL.

Points on this clone: Other DNA sequences in this specimen translate into the identical CDR3. This chain joins TRBV28 and TRBJ1-2, with no clear D. Trimming left V 1 base short and J 2 bases short, with 5 bases between. The CDR3 is made up of 13 amino acids. CDR1 MDHEN and CDR2 SYDVKM come from the germline V gene. The CDR3 reads CASSLSTNYGYTF. The CDR3 bases are TGTGCCAGCAGTTTATCGACCAACTATGGCTACACCTTC.

In regard to this clone: Other DNA variants within this sample encode the same CDR3. The genes are TRBV28 and TRBJ2-7; D is possibly TRBD2 (5 bases). Germline CDR1 and CDR2: MDHEN and SYDVKM. The CDR3 sequence is 14 residues long. Trimming removed 3 bases at V and 3 bases at J, with 12 bases between. Written as DNA, the CDR3 is TGTGCCAGCAGTTTGGCGGGCGGAGGCTACGAGCAGTACTTC. It translates to CASSLAGGGYEQYF.

This clone was recorded only once. The V call is TRBV4-2, the J call TRBJ2-3; TRBD2 matches 8 bases. V trimming: 0 bases; J trimming: 0 bases; junction bases outside the gene matches: 5. The CDR3 loop spans 17 amino acids. Germline CDR1 reads LGHNA; CDR2 reads YNFKEQ. CDR3 coding DNA: TGTGCCAGCAGCCAAGAGAGACTAGCGACAAGCACAGATACGCAGTATTTT. It translates to CASSQERLATSTDTQYF.

This sequence joins TRBV4-2 and TRBJ2-1; TRBD2 agrees at 9 bases. This CDR3 region has 16 residues. Germline CDR1 reads LGHNA; CDR2 reads YNFKEQ. The V segment lost 0 bases and the J segment 7 bases; nucleotides outside the gene matches: 7. CDR3: CASSQDYSGSWNEQFF. CDR3 DNA: TGTGCCAGCAGCCAAGATTATAGCGGGAGTTGGAATGAGCAGTTCTTC.

This chain connects TRBV9 to TRBJ2-3, with 9 bases aligning to TRBD2. Germline assignment: CDR1 SGDLS and CDR2 YYNGEE. This CDR3 spans 16 amino acids. The junction had 4 bases not matched to a gene; V was cut back by 0 bases and J by 2 bases. CDR3: CASSVDSGGFTDTQYF. CDR3 in DNA: TGTGCCAGCAGCGTAGATAGCGGGGGTTTCACAGATACGCAGTATTTT. The variable domain in full, with the rest retrieved from reference TRBV9 and TRBJ2-3, is DSGVTQTPKHLITATGQRVTLRCSPRSGDLSVYWYQQSLDQGLQFLIQYYNGEERAKGNILERFSAQQFPDLHSELNLSSLELGDSALYFCASSVDSGGFTDTQYFGPGTRLTVL.

The CDR3: CASSQGPQLGEQYF. The CDR3 region has the DNA TGCGCCAGCAGCCAAGGCCCCCAACTGGGCGAGCAGTACTTC. The chain joins TRBV4-3 to TRBJ2-5; D is undetermined. With the DNA end fitting TRBJ2-7 better, the J assignment may be wrong. Germline V gene sequence: CDR1 LGHNA, CDR2 YSLEER. CDR3 length equals 14 residues.

The V and J genes are TRBV7-9 and TRBJ2-5, with 7 bases that match TRBD2. V lost 1 base to trimming and J lost 5 bases; unmatched junction nucleotides: 4. The germline gives CDR1 SEHNR, CDR2 FQNEAQ (reference sequence). This CDR3 region has 14 residues. The CDR3 bases are TGTGCCAGCAGCTTAGGATTCGGGAGGGAGACCCAGTACTTC. Encoded protein: CASSLGFGRETQYF.

The chain joins TRBV9 to TRBJ1-1; tentatively, D is TRBD1 (5 bases). The CDR3 contains 17 residues. The ends were cut back, 0 bases at V and 2 bases at J, with 17 bases in the middle. Per germline, CDR1 SGDLS and CDR2 YYNGEE. The CDR3 DNA follows: TGTGCCAGCAGCGTAGGGGTCAGGGCGCATTTAAACACTGAAGCTTTCTTT. It is translated as CASSVGVRAHLNTEAFF.

CDR3 sequence reads: CASSQGEGAPYEQYF. The CDR3 DNA sequence: TGCGCCAGCAGCCAAGGTGAAGGGGCACCCTACGAGCAGTACTTC. This chain uses TRBV4-3 with TRBJ2-7; TRBD1 is a possible D gene (5 bases). The V end was cut by 1 base, the J end by 2 bases, with 12 bases between. Germline V CDR1 and CDR2: LGHNA, YSLEER. The CDR3 spans 15 residues.

This chain joins TRBV7-2 and TRBJ2-7; TRBD1 is a possible D gene (6 bases). The CDR3 length is 12 residues. The V end lost 5 bases, the J end lost 6 bases, and 11 bases lay between the germline ends. Germline V gives CDR1 SGHTA, CDR2 FQGNSA. The CDR3 bases are TGTGCCAGCAGCCCACAGGGATTCGAGCAGTACTTC. Amino acid sequence: CASSPQGFEQYF.

The V and J genes are TRBV9 and TRBJ2-1; D gene uncertain. Germline V gives CDR1 SGDLS, CDR2 YYNGEE. This CDR3 is 14 amino acids long. The V end lost 0 bases, the J end lost 5 bases, and 9 bases lay between the germline ends. The CDR3 region has the DNA TGTGCCAGCAGCGTAGATGGGGATGACAATGAGCAGTTCTTC. This codes for CASSVDGDDNEQFF.

Of note for this clone: A read error may account for a junction end that differs from germline. The V and J genes are TRBV5-1 and TRBJ1-1; TRBD1 matches at 8 bases. In germline, CDR1 is SGHRS, CDR2 YFSETQ. CDR3 length: 16 residues. The CDR3 nucleotides read TGCGCCAGCAGCAACCCAACAGGGGGGTCGGTTCCTGAAGCTTCCTTT. It specifies CASSNPTGGSVPEASF.

The chain recombines TRBV9 with TRBJ1-4, with D uncertain. There are 14 residues in the CDR3. The ends were cut back, 0 bases at V and 3 bases at J, with 6 bases in the middle. CDR1 and CDR2 (germline): SGDLS, YYNGEE. This chain's CDR3 is CASSVDPSNEKLFF. CDR3 DNA: TGTGCCAGCAGCGTAGACCCATCTAATGAAAAACTGTTTTTT.

The chain has TRBV6-6 and TRBJ1-6; D uncertain. Trimming left V 7 bases short and J 7 bases short, with 14 bases between. Germline assignment: CDR1 MNHNY and CDR2 SVGAGI (reference sequence). CDR3 size: 14 residues. The CDR3 protein is CASTEGSQNSPLHF. The DNA of the CDR3 is TGTGCCAGCACGGAGGGAAGCCAAAATTCACCCCTCCACTTT.

CDR3 nucleotides: TGTGCCAGCAGCCAAGAGGGACAGGGGAACACTGAAGCTTTCTTT. This gives the protein CASSQEGQGNTEAFF. This sequence joins TRBV4-2 and TRBJ1-1; TRBD1 agrees at 9 bases. The V segment lost 0 bases and the J segment 1 base; nucleotides outside the gene matches: 0. CDR1 is LGHNA, CDR2 YNFKEQ, per germline. The CDR3 extends over 15 amino acids.

About this clone: Other nucleotide sequences in the sample specify the same CDR3. J is TRBJ2-7 and V is TRBV6-1; D is possibly TRBD1 (6 bases). Germline CDR1 MNHNS, CDR2 SASEGT. The CDR3 extends over 15 amino acids. Trimming removed 3 bases at V and 3 bases at J, with 15 bases between. CDR3 in DNA: TGTGCCAGCAGTGACCCCCGAGGGGGTCTCTACGAGCAGTACTTC. Translating gives CASSDPRGGLYEQYF.

V is TRBV2 and J is TRBJ2-1; possibly TRBD1 for D (5 bases). V was pared by 3 bases and J by 0 bases, with 15 bases between. Germline V gene lookup returns CDR1 SNHLY and CDR2 FYNNEI. The CDR3 loop spans 17 amino acids. The DNA for the CDR3 is TGTGCCAGCAGTGATTGGGGCTCCGGGTACTCCTACAATGAGCAGTTCTTC. As protein: CASSDWGSGYSYNEQFF.

The genes are TRBV28 and TRBJ1-5; possible D gene TRBD1, 6 bases. This CDR3 is built from 15 residues. V was shortened by 2 bases and J by 5 bases, with 13 bases between the two germline ends. Germline V gene sequence: CDR1 MDHEN, CDR2 SYDVKM. DNA of the CDR3: TGTGCCAGCAGTTTAAGGGGGACGGATTATCAGCCCCAGCATTTT. Protein: CASSLRGTDYQPQHF. The variable domain in full, with the rest retrieved from reference TRBV28 and TRBJ1-5, is DVKVTQSSRYLVKRTGEKVFLECVQDMDHENMFWYRQDPGLGLRLIYFSYDVKMKEKGDIPEGYSVSREKKERFSLILESASTNQTSMYLCASSLRGTDYQPQHFGDGTRLSIL.

This clone occurred once. This may arise from a read error, as a much more abundant clone is one base away. The chain carries TRBV30 and TRBJ1-1, with D perhaps matching TRBD1 (5 bases). This CDR3 is built from 16 residues. The V end lost 4 bases, the J end lost 5 bases, and 23 bases lay between the germline ends. Germline CDR1 is GTSNPN and CDR2 is SVGIG (reference sequence). CDR3: CAWNSPASTGRTEAFF. The DNA for the CDR3 is TGTGCCTGGAATAGCCCGGCTAGTACAGGTAGAACTGAAGCTTTCTTT. The full variable domain, completed using reference TRBV30 and TRBJ1-1, is SQTIHQWPATLVQPVGSPLSLECTVEGTSNPNLYWYRQAAGRGLQLLFYSVGIGQISSEVPQNLSASRPQDRQFILSSKKLLLSDSGFYLCAWNSPASTGRTEAFFGQGTRLTVV.